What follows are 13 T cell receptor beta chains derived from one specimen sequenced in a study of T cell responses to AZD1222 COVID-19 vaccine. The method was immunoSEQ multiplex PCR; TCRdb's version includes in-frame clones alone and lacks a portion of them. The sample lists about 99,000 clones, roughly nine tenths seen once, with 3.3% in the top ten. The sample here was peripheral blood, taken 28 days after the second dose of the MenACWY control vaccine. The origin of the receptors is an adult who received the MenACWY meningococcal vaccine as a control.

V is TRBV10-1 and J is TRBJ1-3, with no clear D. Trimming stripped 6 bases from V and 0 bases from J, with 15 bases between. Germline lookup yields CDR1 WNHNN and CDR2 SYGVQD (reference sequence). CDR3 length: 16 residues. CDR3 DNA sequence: TGCGCCAGCAGGAAAGGAGACCCGAGCTCTGGAAACACCATATATTTT. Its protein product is CASRKGDPSSGNTIYF.

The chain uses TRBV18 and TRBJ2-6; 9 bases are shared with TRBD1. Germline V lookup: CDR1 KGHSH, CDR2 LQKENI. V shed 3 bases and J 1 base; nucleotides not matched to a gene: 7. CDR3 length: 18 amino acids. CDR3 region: CASSPRTGALSGANVLTF. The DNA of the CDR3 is TGTGCCAGCTCACCCAGGACAGGGGCCTTATCTGGGGCCAACGTCCTGACTTTC.

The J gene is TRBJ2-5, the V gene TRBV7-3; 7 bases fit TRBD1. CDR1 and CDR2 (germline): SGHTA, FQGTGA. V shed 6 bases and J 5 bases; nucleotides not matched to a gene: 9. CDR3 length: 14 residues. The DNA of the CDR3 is TGTGCCAGCAGGAGAGAGGGGGCTCGGGAGACCCAGTACTTC. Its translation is CASRREGARETQYF. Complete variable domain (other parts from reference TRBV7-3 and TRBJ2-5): GAGVSQTPSNKVTEKGKYVELRCDPISGHTALYWYRQSLGQGPEFLIYFQGTGAADDSGLPNDRFFAVRPEGSVSTLKIQRTERGDSAVYLCASRREGARETQYFGPGTRLLVL.

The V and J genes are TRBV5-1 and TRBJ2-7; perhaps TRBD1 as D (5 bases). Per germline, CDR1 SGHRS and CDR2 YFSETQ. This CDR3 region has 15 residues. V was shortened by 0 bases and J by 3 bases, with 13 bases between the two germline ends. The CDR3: CASSLAGLGDYEQYF. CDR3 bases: TGCGCCAGCAGCTTGGCCGGCTTAGGGGACTACGAGCAGTACTTC. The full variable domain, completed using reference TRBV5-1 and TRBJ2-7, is KAGVTQTPRYLIKTRGQQVTLSCSPISGHRSVSWYQQTPGQGLQFLFEYFSETQRNKGNFPGRFSGRQFSNSRSEMNVSTLELGDSALYLCASSLAGLGDYEQYFGPGTRLTVT.

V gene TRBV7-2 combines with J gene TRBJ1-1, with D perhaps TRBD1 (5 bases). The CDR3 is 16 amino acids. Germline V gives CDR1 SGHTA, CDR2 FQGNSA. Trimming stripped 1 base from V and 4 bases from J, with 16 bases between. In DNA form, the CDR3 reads TGTGCCAGCAGCTTAGAAGGTAGGGGCTGGGGCACTGAAGCTTTCTTT. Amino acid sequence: CASSLEGRGWGTEAFF.

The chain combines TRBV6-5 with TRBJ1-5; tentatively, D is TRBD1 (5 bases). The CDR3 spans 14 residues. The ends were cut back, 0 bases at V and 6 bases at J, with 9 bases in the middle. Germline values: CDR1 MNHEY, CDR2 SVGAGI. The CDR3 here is CASSYSIGAQPQHF. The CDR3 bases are TGTGCCAGCAGTTACTCGATCGGGGCTCAGCCCCAGCATTTT.

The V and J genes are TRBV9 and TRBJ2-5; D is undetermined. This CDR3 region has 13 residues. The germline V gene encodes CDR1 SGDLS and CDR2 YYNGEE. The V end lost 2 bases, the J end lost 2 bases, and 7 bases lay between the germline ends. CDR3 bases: TGTGCCAGCAGCGTGAATGTTCAAGAGACCCAGTACTTC. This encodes CASSVNVQETQYF.

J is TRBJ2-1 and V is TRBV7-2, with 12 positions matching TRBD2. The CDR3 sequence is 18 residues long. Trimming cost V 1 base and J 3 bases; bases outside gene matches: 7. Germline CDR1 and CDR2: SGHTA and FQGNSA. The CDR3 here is CASSLGASGGVGYNEQFF. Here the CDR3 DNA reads TGTGCCAGCAGCTTAGGGGCTAGCGGGGGGGTAGGCTACAATGAGCAGTTCTTC.

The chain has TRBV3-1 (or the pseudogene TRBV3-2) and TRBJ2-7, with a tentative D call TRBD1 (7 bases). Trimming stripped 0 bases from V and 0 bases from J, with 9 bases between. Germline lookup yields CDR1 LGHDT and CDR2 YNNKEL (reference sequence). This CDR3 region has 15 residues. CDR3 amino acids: CASSQDRGASYEQYF. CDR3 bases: TGTGCCAGCAGCCAAGACAGGGGGGCCTCCTACGAGCAGTACTTC.

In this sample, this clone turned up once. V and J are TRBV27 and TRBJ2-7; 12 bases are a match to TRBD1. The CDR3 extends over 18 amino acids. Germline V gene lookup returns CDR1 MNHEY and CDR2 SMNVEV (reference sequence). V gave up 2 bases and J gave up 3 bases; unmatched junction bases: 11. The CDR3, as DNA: TGTGCCAGCAGTTTACTGGGACAGGGGGCAGTTCCTGGCTACGAGCAGTACTTC. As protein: CASSLLGQGAVPGYEQYF.

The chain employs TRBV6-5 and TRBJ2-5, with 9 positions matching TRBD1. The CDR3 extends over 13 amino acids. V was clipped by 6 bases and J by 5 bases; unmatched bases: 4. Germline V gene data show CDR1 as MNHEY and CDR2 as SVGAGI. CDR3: CASSRDRGETQYF. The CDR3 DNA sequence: TGTGCCAGCAGCCGTGACAGGGGGGAGACCCAGTACTTC.

The CDR3 region is CASRTPGDQETQYF. CDR3 in DNA: TGTGCCAGCAGGACTCCAGGGGACCAAGAGACCCAGTACTTC. The chain couples TRBV28 to TRBJ2-5, with TRBD1 as a possible D gene (6 bases). V was pared by 6 bases and J by 0 bases, with 11 bases between. The CDR3 has 14 residues. The germline V gene has CDR1 MDHEN and CDR2 SYDVKM.

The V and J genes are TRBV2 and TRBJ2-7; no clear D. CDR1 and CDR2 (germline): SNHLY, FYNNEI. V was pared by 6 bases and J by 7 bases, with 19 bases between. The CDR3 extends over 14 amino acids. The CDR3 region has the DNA TGTGCCAGCAGCCAAAGACTGGCGGCGGAGGAGCAGTACTTC. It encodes CASSQRLAAEEQYF.